A single sample is the source of the 6 T cell receptor beta chains below, sequenced in a study of blood T cell repertoires in COVID-19. TCRdb's table, derived via immunoSEQ multiplex PCR, lists solely in-frame clones and lacks some. The sample gives about 140,000 clones, approximately 90% of which show up once; over 4.5% is in the top ten. Specimen: peripheral blood. Every receptor here comes from a human donor in a cohort sampled during active COVID-19.

The V gene is TRBV19, the J gene TRBJ2-2, with D possibly matching TRBD1 (6 bases). CDR3 length equals 16 residues. Deletions cut 3 bases from V and 2 bases from J, with 13 bases between. From germline, CDR1 is LNHDA and CDR2 SQIVND (reference sequence). This chain's CDR3 is CASSIVPGHNTGELFF. The CDR3 DNA is TGTGCCAGTAGTATTGTGCCGGGACATAACACCGGGGAGCTGTTTTTT. The complete variable domain, with remaining parts taken from reference TRBV19 and TRBJ2-2, reads DGGITQSPKYLFRKEGQNVTLSCEQNLNHDAMYWYRQDPGQGLRLIYYSQIVNDFQKGDIAEGYSVSREKKESFPLTVTSAQKNPTAFYLCASSIVPGHNTGELFFGEGSRLTVL.

The chain joins TRBV28 to TRBJ1-5, with 11 bases lining up with TRBD1. The CDR3 spans 16 residues. The junction had 3 bases not matched to a gene; V was cut back by 4 bases and J by 1 base. CDR1 and CDR2 (germline): MDHEN, SYDVKM. The CDR3 nucleotides are TGTGCCAGCAGTTCGGACAGGGGGCGAAGCAATCAGCCCCAGCATTTT. Amino acid sequence: CASSSDRGRSNQPQHF.

The table lists this clone with a count of one. The V and J genes are TRBV14 and TRBJ1-1; D not certain. Per germline, CDR1 SGHDN and CDR2 FVKESK. The CDR3 length is 13 residues. Trimming stripped 0 bases from V and 3 bases from J, with 5 bases between. Here the CDR3 reads CASSQEEHTEAFF. The CDR3 DNA sequence: TGTGCCAGCAGCCAAGAGGAGCACACTGAAGCTTTCTTT. The entire variable domain, with the rest obtained from reference TRBV14 and TRBJ1-1, is as follows: EAGVTQFPSHSVIEKGQTVTLRCDPISGHDNLYWYRRVMGKEIKFLLHFVKESKQDESGMPNNRFLAERTGGTYSTLKVQPAELEDSGVYFCASSQEEHTEAFFGQGTRLTVV.

This clone showed up just a few times. The chain combines TRBV7-2 with TRBJ2-1; possibly TRBD1 for D (6 bases). With 1 base removed from V and 0 bases from J, the gap between germline ends came to 10 bases. Germline-derived CDR1 and CDR2 are SGHTA and FQGNSA. There are 16 residues in the CDR3. CDR3 sequence (DNA): TGTGCCAGCAGCTTAGACGGGACAAGCTCCTACAATGAGCAGTTCTTC. Encoded protein: CASSLDGTSSYNEQFF.

The chain is built from TRBV19 and TRBJ2-5, with TRBD2 matching over 10 bases. J gave up 5 bases and V 2 bases, and 8 bases lay outside the gene matches. Germline CDR1 LNHDA, CDR2 SQIVND (reference sequence). This CDR3 contains 16 residues. The CDR3 protein is CASSIPRPGLAETQYF. CDR3 coding DNA: TGTGCCAGTAGTATACCACGCCCGGGACTAGCGGAGACCCAGTACTTC.

The chain has TRBV6-1 and TRBJ2-6, with TRBD1 as a possible D gene (7 bases). The length of the CDR3 is 18 residues. CDR1 and CDR2 from the germline V gene are MNHNS and SASEGT. V was cut by 2 bases and J by 3 bases, with 17 bases left in between. The chain's CDR3 is CASSERMGQGGGANVLTF. CDR3 sequence (DNA): TGTGCCAGCAGTGAAAGGATGGGTCAGGGGGGTGGGGCCAACGTCCTGACTTTC.